A single sample gave rise to the 10 T cell receptor beta chains below, sequenced in a study of Graves' ophthalmopathy and Graves' hyperthyroidism. RNA transcripts served as template for amplifying TCR beta CDR3 sequences. Scientists carried out first-round RT-PCR using HTBI primers and then a second-round multiplex PCR. TCRdb redid the calling of the multiplex PCR reads with MiXCR, one entry per CDR3 protein. The sample lists under 200,000 distinct CDR3 sequences, approximately 40% occurring once. Specimen: peripheral blood. These receptors originate from a middle-aged woman with Graves' ophthalmopathy.

This clonotype has ten or more counts. The chain uses TRBV30 and TRBJ1-3; D perhaps matches TRBD1 (5 bases). CDR3 length: 14 residues. The V end lost 3 bases, the J end lost 3 bases, and 12 bases lay between the germline ends. Germline CDR1 GTSNPN, CDR2 SVGIG (reference sequence). Here the CDR3 reads CAWRRGAGGNTIYF. In DNA form, the CDR3 reads TGTGCCTGGAGGAGAGGGGCAGGTGGAAACACCATATATTTT.

In this sample, this clonotype turned up many times. J is TRBJ2-7 and V is TRBV10-3; D is perhaps TRBD1 or TRBD2 (6 bases each). CDR3 length: 13 residues. Germline CDR1 ENHRY, CDR2 SYGVKD. V shed 10 bases and J shed 3 bases, with 16 bases lying between them. This chain's CDR3 is CATNPRGDYEQYF. In DNA, the CDR3 is TGTGCCACCAACCCGAGGGGGGACTACGAGCAGTACTTC.

The table lists this clonotype with many counts. The DNA for the CDR3 is TGCGCCAGCAGCCGGGGGGCCGGGACAGGGGGCTCTGGAAACACCATATATTTT. Its protein product is CASSRGAGTGGSGNTIYF. The chain employs TRBV5-1 and TRBJ1-3; 11 positions match TRBD1. Germline CDR1 SGHRS, CDR2 YFSETQ. The length of the CDR3 is 18 residues. V lost 4 bases and J lost 0; bases outside the gene matches: 9.

This clonotype showed up many times. V usage is TRBV7-2 and J usage is TRBJ2-5; the match to TRBD1 covers 8 bases. This CDR3 is 13 amino acids long. J was trimmed by 4 bases and V by 3 bases; bases with no gene match: 1. Germline lookup yields CDR1 SGHTA and CDR2 FQGNSA. As DNA, the CDR3 is TGTGCCAGCAGCTTCGACAGGGGAGAGACCCAGTACTTC. This gives the protein CASSFDRGETQYF.

The chain employs TRBV27 and TRBJ2-7; possible D gene TRBD1, 5 bases. Per germline, CDR1 MNHEY and CDR2 SMNVEV (reference sequence). Trimming took off 8 bases at V and 0 bases at J, with 14 bases between the two ends. The CDR3 consists of 14 residues. In DNA, the CDR3 is TGTGCCAGCGGCGCAGGGATCTCCTCCTACGAGCAGTACTTC. Its translation is CASGAGISSYEQYF.

J is TRBJ1-1 and V is TRBV12-3 or TRBV12-4, with a possible D match to TRBD1 (5 bases). V lost 6 bases and J 9 bases, leaving 17 bases between the germline ends. The CDR3 totals 13 residues. CDR3 DNA: TGTGCCAGCAGCCCGCCCTCCGGGGCTCAAGCTTTCTTT. It codes for CASSPPSGAQAFF.

V is TRBV7-2 and J is TRBJ2-4; 10 bases line up with TRBD2. The CDR3 covers 17 residues. With 1 base clipped from V and 4 bases from J, the junction kept 7 bases outside the gene matches. Germline V gives CDR1 SGHTA, CDR2 FQGNSA. DNA for the CDR3: TGTGCCAGCAGCTTAGTACTAGCGGGAACGGTTAAAAACATTCAGTACTTC. This codes for CASSLVLAGTVKNIQYF.

This clonotype was seen only once. The chain recombines TRBV12-5 with TRBJ1-5; 7 positions agree with TRBD1. Germline V lookup: CDR1 LGHNT, CDR2 FRNRAP. With 7 bases clipped from V and 2 bases from J, the junction kept 5 bases outside the gene matches. This CDR3 region has 14 residues. The DNA for the CDR3 is TGTGCTAGTGCCCCGCAGGGGGGCAATCAGCCCCAGCATTTT. It yields the protein CASAPQGGNQPQHF. Combining the CDR3 with reference TRBV12-5 and TRBJ1-5 gives the whole variable domain DARVTQTPRHKVTEMGQEVTMRCQPILGHNTVFWYRQTMMQGLELLAYFRNRAPLDDSGMPKDRFSAEMPDATLATLKIQPSEPRDSAVYFCASAPQGGNQPQHFGDGTRLSIL.

This clonotype was seen many times. The rearrangement joins TRBV7-2 to TRBJ1-1; D possibly corresponds to TRBD1 (6 bases). V was shortened by 0 bases and J by 1 base, with 15 bases between the two germline ends. Germline V gene data show CDR1 as SGHTA and CDR2 as FQGNSA. This CDR3 region has 17 residues. Here the CDR3 DNA reads TGTGCCAGCAGCTTAGCTCCCCAACAGGGTGGGAACACTGAAGCTTTCTTT. It yields the protein CASSLAPQQGGNTEAFF.

The CDR3 is CASSFLREAHGELFF. For the CDR3, the DNA is TGTGCCAGCAGTTTTTTGCGGGAGGCGCACGGGGAGCTGTTTTTT. This chain links TRBV6-2 or TRBV6-3 with TRBJ2-2, with 8 positions matching TRBD2. J gave up 7 bases and V 4 bases, and 8 bases lay outside the gene matches. CDR3 length equals 15 residues. Germline loops: CDR1 MNHEY, CDR2 SVGEGT.